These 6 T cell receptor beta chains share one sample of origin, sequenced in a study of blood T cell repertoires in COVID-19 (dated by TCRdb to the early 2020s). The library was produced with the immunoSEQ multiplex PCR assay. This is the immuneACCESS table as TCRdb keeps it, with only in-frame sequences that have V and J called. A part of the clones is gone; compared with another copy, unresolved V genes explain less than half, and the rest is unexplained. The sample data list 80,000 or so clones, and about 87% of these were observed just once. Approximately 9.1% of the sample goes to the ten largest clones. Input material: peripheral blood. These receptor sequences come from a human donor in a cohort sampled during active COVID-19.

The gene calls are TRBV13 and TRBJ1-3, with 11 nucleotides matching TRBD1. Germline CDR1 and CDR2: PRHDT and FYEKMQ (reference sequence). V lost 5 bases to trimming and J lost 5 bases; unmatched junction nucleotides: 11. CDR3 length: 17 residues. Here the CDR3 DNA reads TGTGCCAGCAGCGTGCGGCCGGGACAGGGGGTTAGAAACACCATATATTTT. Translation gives CASSVRPGQGVRNTIYF.

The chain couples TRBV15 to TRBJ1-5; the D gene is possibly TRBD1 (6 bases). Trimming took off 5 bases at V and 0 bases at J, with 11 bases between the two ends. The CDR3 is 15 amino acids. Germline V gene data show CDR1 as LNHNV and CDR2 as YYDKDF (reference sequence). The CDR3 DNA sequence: TGTGCCACCAGCTCACAGGGTAGTAGCAATCAGCCCCAGCATTTT. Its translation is CATSSQGSSNQPQHF.

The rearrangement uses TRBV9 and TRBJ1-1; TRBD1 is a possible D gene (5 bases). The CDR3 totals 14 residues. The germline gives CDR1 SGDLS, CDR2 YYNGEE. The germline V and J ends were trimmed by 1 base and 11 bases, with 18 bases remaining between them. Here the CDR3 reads CASSVSSGRFGAFF. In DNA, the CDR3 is TGTGCCAGCAGCGTAAGTTCAGGGCGGTTCGGCGCTTTCTTT.

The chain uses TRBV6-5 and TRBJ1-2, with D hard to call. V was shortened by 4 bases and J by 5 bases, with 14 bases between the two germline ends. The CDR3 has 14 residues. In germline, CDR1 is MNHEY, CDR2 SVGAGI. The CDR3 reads CASSLADGEYGYTF. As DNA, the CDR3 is TGTGCCAGCAGTTTAGCGGACGGCGAGTATGGCTACACCTTC.

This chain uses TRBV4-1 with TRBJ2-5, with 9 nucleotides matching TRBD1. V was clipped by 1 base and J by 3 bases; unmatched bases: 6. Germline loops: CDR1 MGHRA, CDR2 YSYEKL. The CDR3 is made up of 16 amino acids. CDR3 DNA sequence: TGCGCCAGCAGCCAAGGACGAAGGACAGGGGAAGAGACCCAGTACTTC. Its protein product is CASSQGRRTGEETQYF.

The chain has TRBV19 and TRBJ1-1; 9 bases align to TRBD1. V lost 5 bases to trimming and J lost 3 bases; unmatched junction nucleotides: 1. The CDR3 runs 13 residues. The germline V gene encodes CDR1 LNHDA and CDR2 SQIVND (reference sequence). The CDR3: CASSRDRDTEAFF. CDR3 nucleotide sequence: TGTGCCAGTAGTCGGGACAGGGACACTGAAGCTTTCTTT. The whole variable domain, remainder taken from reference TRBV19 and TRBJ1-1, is DGGITQSPKYLFRKEGQNVTLSCEQNLNHDAMYWYRQDPGQGLRLIYYSQIVNDFQKGDIAEGYSVSREKKESFPLTVTSAQKNPTAFYLCASSRDRDTEAFFGQGTRLTVV.